One sample yielded the 10 T cell receptor beta chains listed below, sequenced in a study of blood T cell repertoires in COVID-19. Repertoires were generated with immunoSEQ multiplex PCR, while TCRdb's copy carries only in-frame clones and drops some. The sample lists about 240,000 clones; 75% to 90% were seen once. The sequencing sample was made of PBMCs or T cells enriched from blood (not recorded which). The receptors stem from a woman aged 25 to 39 who had recovered from COVID-19.

The V and J genes are TRBV2 and TRBJ2-3, with 8 nucleotides matching TRBD2. Trimming at V came to 7 bases and at J to 4 bases, leaving 16 bases not matched to a gene. Germline V lookup: CDR1 SNHLY, CDR2 FYNNEI. The CDR3 length is 17 residues. CDR3: CASTRTVSGSNPDTQYF. In DNA form, the CDR3 reads TGTGCCAGCACCCGGACTGTGAGCGGGAGTAATCCAGATACGCAGTATTTT.

This clone came up once. The CDR3 nucleotides read TGTGCCAGCAGAGTTGGGCCGGGGAGCACTGAAGCTTTCTTT. Translating it yields CASRVGPGSTEAFF. The chain has TRBV28 and TRBJ1-1; D unresolved. Germline V gives CDR1 MDHEN, CDR2 SYDVKM. The germline V and J ends were trimmed by 6 bases and 4 bases, with 15 bases remaining between them. The CDR3 length is 14 residues.

V and J are TRBV5-1 and TRBJ2-7; 7 nucleotides line up with TRBD2. The CDR3 totals 13 residues. The ends lost 3 bases at V and 3 bases at J; junction bases unmatched: 3. Germline V lookup: CDR1 SGHRS, CDR2 YFSETQ. The CDR3 loop reads CASSWGGGYEQYF. Here the CDR3 DNA reads TGCGCCAGCAGCTGGGGGGGTGGCTACGAGCAGTACTTC.

The chain employs TRBV30 and TRBJ1-3; 7 positions agree with TRBD1. The germline gives CDR1 GTSNPN, CDR2 SVGIG (reference sequence). This CDR3 has 15 amino acids. With V trimmed by 0 bases and J by 6 bases, 8 bases remained unmatched. Here the CDR3 DNA reads TGTGCCTGGAGTGTATCAAGGGACAGATCAAACACCATATATTTT. Residues: CAWSVSRDRSNTIYF.

The V call is TRBV11-3, the J call TRBJ2-2; weak D call: TRBD2 (7 bases). Trimming cost V 3 bases and J 1 base, with 12 bases left between them. Germline V gives CDR1 SGHNT, CDR2 YENEEA. This CDR3 is built from 16 residues. The CDR3 DNA is TGTGCCAGCAGCTTCGGGGGGCAAAGGAACACCGGGGAGCTGTTTTTT. Translation: CASSFGGQRNTGELFF.

The chain recombines TRBV5-1 with TRBJ2-6; a possible D gene is TRBD2 (5 bases). Trimming removed 4 bases at V and 0 bases at J, with 11 bases between. The CDR3 sequence is 16 residues long. Germline CDR1 and CDR2: SGHRS and YFSETQ. The DNA of the CDR3 is TGCGCCAGCAGCCCGACTCGGGGCTCTGGGGCCAACGTCCTGACTTTC. Its translation: CASSPTRGSGANVLTF.

The V and J genes are TRBV5-6 and TRBJ2-7; 9 bases are a match to TRBD1. V dropped 3 bases and J dropped 2; count of bases not matched to a gene: 6. The CDR3 has 15 residues. Germline V gives CDR1 SGHDT, CDR2 YYEEEE. CDR3 in DNA: TGTGCCAGCAGCTCCCGGGACAGGGAAACCTACGAGCAGTACTTC. Encoded protein: CASSSRDRETYEQYF.

The chain employs TRBV19 and TRBJ2-1, with D perhaps matching TRBD2 (6 bases). The CDR3 extends over 15 amino acids. V lost 1 base and J lost 9, with 16 bases in between. The germline CDR1 and CDR2 sequences are LNHDA and SQIVND (reference sequence). CDR3 amino acids: CASSIGLVGGSEQFF. The CDR3 DNA reads as TGTGCCAGTAGTATAGGATTGGTGGGGGGAAGTGAGCAGTTCTTC.

This clone was detected once. The rearrangement links TRBV28 to TRBJ2-7; D unresolved. CDR1 is MDHEN, CDR2 SYDVKM, per germline. Trimming left V 6 bases short and J 1 base short, with 13 bases between. The CDR3 covers 14 residues. The CDR3 DNA reads TGTGCCAGCAGCCCCCCGACATCTTCCTACGAGCAGTACTTC. Its translation: CASSPPTSSYEQYF. Variable domain in full (rest from reference TRBV28 and TRBJ2-7): DVKVTQSSRYLVKRTGEKVFLECVQDMDHENMFWYRQDPGLGLRLIYFSYDVKMKEKGDIPEGYSVSREKKERFSLILESASTNQTSMYLCASSPPTSSYEQYFGPGTRLTVT.

This clone came up once. The V and J genes are TRBV6-5 and TRBJ2-3; D is perhaps TRBD1 (5 bases). Trimming pared 0 bases from V and 5 bases from J, leaving 12 bases between. The CDR3 consists of 15 residues. Germline assignment: CDR1 MNHEY and CDR2 SVGAGI. In DNA, the CDR3 is TGTGCCAGCAGTTACTCGGCAGGGTGGGGAGATACGCAGTATTTT. Protein sequence: CASSYSAGWGDTQYF.